The 8 T cell receptor beta chains presented below share a single source sample, sequenced in a study of CD8+ T cells in alopecia areata. cDNA prepared by RNA extraction and subsequent reverse transcription served as the template for sequencing. Generated by immunoSEQ multiplex PCR, the TCRdb table keeps only in-frame clones and is missing some. The top ten clones hold roughly 9% of a sample with more than 95,000 clones, around three fifths of them seen once. The sequenced material came from CD4+ T cells sorted from blood. The receptors stem from a human donor in good health.

This clone was observed a few times. The chain uses TRBV6-6 and TRBJ1-3; TRBD1 agrees at 7 bases. With 7 bases clipped from V and 3 bases from J, the junction kept 6 bases outside the gene matches. This CDR3 is built from 14 residues. Germline lookup yields CDR1 MNHNY and CDR2 SVGAGI (reference sequence). This CDR3 is CASTETGFGNTIYF. CDR3 nucleotide sequence: TGTGCCAGCACCGAGACAGGGTTTGGAAACACCATATATTTT.

V and J are TRBV10-3 and TRBJ2-3; D assignment may be TRBD1 or TRBD2 (5 bases each). The CDR3 loop spans 14 amino acids. Germline V CDR1 and CDR2: ENHRY, SYGVKD. The V end was cut by 9 bases, the J end by 2 bases, with 15 bases between. The CDR3 reads CAMQLDGATDTQYF. CDR3 nucleotide sequence: TGTGCCATGCAGCTCGACGGGGCCACAGATACGCAGTATTTT.

This sequence joins TRBV30 and TRBJ2-7; possible D gene TRBD2, 5 bases. This CDR3 has 14 residues. V lost 0 bases and J 2 bases, leaving 11 bases between the germline ends. Germline CDR1 GTSNPN, CDR2 SVGIG (reference sequence). CDR3 bases: TGTGCCTGGAGTGTCGGGGATGGGCCCTACGAGCAGTACTTC. Amino acids: CAWSVGDGPYEQYF.

This clone occurred a few times. V and J are TRBV30 and TRBJ2-7; D is perhaps TRBD1 (5 bases). The germline CDR1 and CDR2 sequences are GTSNPN and SVGIG (reference sequence). The CDR3 runs 13 residues. V shed 3 bases and J shed 7 bases, with 16 bases lying between them. The CDR3 DNA is TGTGCCTGGAGCTCTTTAGGGGATGGAGAGCAGTACTTC. Its translation: CAWSSLGDGEQYF.

This clone is labeled as medium-sized. The chain recombines TRBV25-1 with TRBJ2-5; 13 bases are shared with TRBD2. This CDR3 is built from 16 residues. V shed 4 bases, J shed 3 bases, and the junction held 5 bases outside the gene matches. Germline V gene sequence: CDR1 MGHDK, CDR2 SYGVNS. CDR3 sequence reads: CASSVRTSGGKETQYF. DNA of the CDR3: TGTGCCAGCAGTGTACGGACTAGCGGGGGAAAAGAGACCCAGTACTTC.

V gene TRBV30 combines with J gene TRBJ2-3, with D tentatively TRBD1 (7 bases). Per germline, CDR1 GTSNPN and CDR2 SVGIG (reference sequence). The CDR3 contains 14 residues. V gave up 5 bases and J gave up 5 bases, with 17 bases separating them. CDR3: CAWSVQGGLDTQYF. The CDR3 bases are TGTGCCTGGTCGGTCCAGGGGGGATTAGATACGCAGTATTTT.

This clone appeared a few times. The chain is built from TRBV5-3 and TRBJ1-1, with 8 bases aligning to TRBD1. TRBV5-3 is reported as an ORF; its role is uncertain. The CDR3 length is 13 residues. The V and J ends lost 0 bases and 5 bases, in that order; junction bases with no gene match: 0. The CDR3 sequence: CARSLGQGTEAFF. Here the CDR3 DNA reads TGTGCCAGAAGCTTGGGACAGGGGACTGAAGCTTTCTTT.

This chain links TRBV29-1 with TRBJ1-1; D not certain. Germline CDR1 reads SQVTM; CDR2 reads ANQGSEA. V gave up 7 bases and J gave up 0 bases, with 9 bases separating them. The CDR3 extends over 12 amino acids. CDR3 region: CSGKDLNTEAFF. The DNA of the CDR3 is TGCAGCGGGAAGGATCTGAACACTGAAGCTTTCTTT. Supplemented by reference TRBV29-1 and TRBJ1-1, the full variable domain reads SAVISQKPSRDICQRGTSLTIQCQVDSQVTMMFWYRQQPGQSLTLIATANQGSEATYESGFVIDKFPISRPNLTFSTLTVSNMSPEDSSIYLCSGKDLNTEAFFGQGTRLTVV.